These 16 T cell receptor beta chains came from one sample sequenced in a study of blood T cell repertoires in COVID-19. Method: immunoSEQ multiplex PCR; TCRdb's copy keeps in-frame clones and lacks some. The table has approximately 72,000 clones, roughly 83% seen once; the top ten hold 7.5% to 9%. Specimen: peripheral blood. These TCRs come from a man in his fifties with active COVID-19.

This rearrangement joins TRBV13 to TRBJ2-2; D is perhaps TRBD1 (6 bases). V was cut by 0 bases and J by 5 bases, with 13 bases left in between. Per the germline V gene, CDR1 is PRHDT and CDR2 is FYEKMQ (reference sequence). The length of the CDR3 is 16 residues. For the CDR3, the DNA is TGTGCCAGCAGCTTAGGCAGGGGCGCAGGGACCGGGGAGCTGTTTTTT. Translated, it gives CASSLGRGAGTGELFF.

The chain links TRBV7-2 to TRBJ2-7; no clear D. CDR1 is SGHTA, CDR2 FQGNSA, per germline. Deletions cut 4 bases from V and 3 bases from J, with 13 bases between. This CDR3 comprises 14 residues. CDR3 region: CASSSGRQNYEQYF. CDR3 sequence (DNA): TGTGCCAGCAGCTCTGGCAGGCAGAACTACGAGCAGTACTTC. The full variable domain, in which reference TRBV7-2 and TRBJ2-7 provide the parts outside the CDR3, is GAGVSQSPSNKVTEKGKDVELRCDPISGHTALYWYRQSLGQGLEFLIYFQGNSAPDKSGLPSDRFSAERTGGSVSTLTIQRTQQEDSAVYLCASSSGRQNYEQYFGPGTRLTVT.

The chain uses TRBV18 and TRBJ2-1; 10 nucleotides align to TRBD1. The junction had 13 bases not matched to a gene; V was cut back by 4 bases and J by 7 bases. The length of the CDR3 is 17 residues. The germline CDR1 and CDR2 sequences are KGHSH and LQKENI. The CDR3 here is CASSLLLRDRGGNEQFF. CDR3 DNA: TGTGCCAGCTCACTGCTCCTTCGGGACAGGGGTGGAAATGAGCAGTTCTTC.

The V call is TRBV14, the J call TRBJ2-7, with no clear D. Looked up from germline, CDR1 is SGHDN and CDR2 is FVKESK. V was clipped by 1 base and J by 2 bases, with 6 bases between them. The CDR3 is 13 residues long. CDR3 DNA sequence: TGTGCCAGCAGCCAAGGTCAGGCCTACGAGCAGTACTTC. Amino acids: CASSQGQAYEQYF.

CDR3 nucleotide sequence: TGTGCCAGCAGCCCCGGACAGGGTGGCTACACCTTC. It yields the protein CASSPGQGGYTF. V usage is TRBV7-8 and J usage is TRBJ1-2; 8 positions match TRBD1. This CDR3 comprises 12 residues. The ends lost 5 bases at V and 7 bases at J; junction bases unmatched: 3. Germline V gives CDR1 SGHVS, CDR2 FQNEAQ.

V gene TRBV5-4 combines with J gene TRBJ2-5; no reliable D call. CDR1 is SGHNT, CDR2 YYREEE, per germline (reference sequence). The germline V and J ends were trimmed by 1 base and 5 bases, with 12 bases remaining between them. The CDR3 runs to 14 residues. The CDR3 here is CASSLRPGSETQYF. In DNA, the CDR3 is TGTGCCAGCAGCTTGAGACCGGGTTCGGAGACCCAGTACTTC.

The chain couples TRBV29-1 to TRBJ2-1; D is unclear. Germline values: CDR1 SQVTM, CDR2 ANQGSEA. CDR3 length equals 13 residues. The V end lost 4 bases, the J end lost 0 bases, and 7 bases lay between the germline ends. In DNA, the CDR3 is TGCAGCGTTGCTGAGAGCTCCTACAATGAGCAGTTCTTC. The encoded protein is CSVAESSYNEQFF.

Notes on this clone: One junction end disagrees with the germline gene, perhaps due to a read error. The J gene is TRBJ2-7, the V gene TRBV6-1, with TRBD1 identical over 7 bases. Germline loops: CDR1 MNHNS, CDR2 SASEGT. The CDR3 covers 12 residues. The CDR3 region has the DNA TGTGCCAGCAGTGACCAACCGGGACAGAGACACTTC. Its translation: CASSDQPGQRHF.

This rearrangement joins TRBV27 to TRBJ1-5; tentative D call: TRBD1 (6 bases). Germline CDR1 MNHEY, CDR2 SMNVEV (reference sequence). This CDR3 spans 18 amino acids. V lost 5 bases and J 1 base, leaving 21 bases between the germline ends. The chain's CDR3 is CASSPSRGGTGSNQPQHF. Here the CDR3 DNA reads TGTGCCAGCAGTCCCTCACGAGGGGGTACGGGCAGCAATCAGCCCCAGCATTTT.

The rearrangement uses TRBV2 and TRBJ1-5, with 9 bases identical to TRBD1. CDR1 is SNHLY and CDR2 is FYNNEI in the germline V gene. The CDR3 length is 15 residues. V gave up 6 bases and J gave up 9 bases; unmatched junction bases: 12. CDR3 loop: CASRATGTGILPQHF. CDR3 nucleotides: TGTGCCAGCAGAGCGACCGGGACAGGGATCCTGCCCCAGCATTTT. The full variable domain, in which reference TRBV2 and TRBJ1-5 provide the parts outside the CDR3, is EPEVTQTPSHQVTQMGQEVILRCVPISNHLYFYWYRQILGQKVEFLVSFYNNEISEKSEIFDDQFSVERPDGSNFTLKIRSTKLEDSAMYFCASRATGTGILPQHFGDGTRLSIL.

The CDR3 protein is CASSLDQVAGELFF. CDR3 DNA sequence: TGTGCCAGCAGCTTAGATCAGGTAGCCGGGGAGCTGTTTTTT. The J gene is TRBJ2-2, the V gene TRBV11-2; D is uncertain. Germline CDR1 reads SGHAT; CDR2 reads FQNNGV. There are 14 residues in the CDR3. The germline V and J ends were trimmed by 0 bases and 6 bases, with 8 bases remaining between them.

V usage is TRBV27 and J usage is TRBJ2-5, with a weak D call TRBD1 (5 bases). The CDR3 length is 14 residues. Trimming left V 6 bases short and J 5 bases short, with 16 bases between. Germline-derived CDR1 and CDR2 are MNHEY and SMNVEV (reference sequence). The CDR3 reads CASSRLAGSETQYF. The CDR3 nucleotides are TGTGCCAGCAGCCGTCTTGCAGGGTCGGAGACCCAGTACTTC.

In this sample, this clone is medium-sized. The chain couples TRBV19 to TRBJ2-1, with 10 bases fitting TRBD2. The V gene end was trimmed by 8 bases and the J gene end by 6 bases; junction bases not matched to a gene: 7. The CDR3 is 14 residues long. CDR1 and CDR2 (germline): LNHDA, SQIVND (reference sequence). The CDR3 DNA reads TGTGCCAGTTGCCTAGCGGGAGTTGGCAATGAGCAGTTCTTC. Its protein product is CASCLAGVGNEQFF. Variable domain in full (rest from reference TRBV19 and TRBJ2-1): DGGITQSPKYLFRKEGQNVTLSCEQNLNHDAMYWYRQDPGQGLRLIYYSQIVNDFQKGDIAEGYSVSREKKESFPLTVTSAQKNPTAFYLCASCLAGVGNEQFFGPGTRLTVL.

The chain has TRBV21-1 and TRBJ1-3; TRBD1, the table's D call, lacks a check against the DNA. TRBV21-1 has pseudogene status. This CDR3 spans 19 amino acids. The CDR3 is CASSKQAGNSTRARNTIYF. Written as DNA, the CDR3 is TGTGCCAGCAGCAAACAGGCAGGGAACTCGACCAGGGCCAGAAACACCATATATTTT.

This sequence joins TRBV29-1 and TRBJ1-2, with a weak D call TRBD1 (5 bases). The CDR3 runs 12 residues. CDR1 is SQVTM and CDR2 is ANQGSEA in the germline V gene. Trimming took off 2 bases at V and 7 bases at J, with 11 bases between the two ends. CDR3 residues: CSVELQGFGYTF. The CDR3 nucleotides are TGCAGCGTTGAACTTCAGGGTTTTGGCTACACCTTC.

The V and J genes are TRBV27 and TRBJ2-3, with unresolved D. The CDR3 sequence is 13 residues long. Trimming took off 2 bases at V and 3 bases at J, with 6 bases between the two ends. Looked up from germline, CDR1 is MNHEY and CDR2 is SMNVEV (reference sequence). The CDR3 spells CASSLLLTDTQYF. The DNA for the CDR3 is TGTGCCAGCAGTTTACTATTAACAGATACGCAGTATTTT.